The 6 T cell receptor beta chains presented below share a single source sample, sequenced in a study of early stage breast cancer tumors (dated by TCRdb to about 2017). Libraries came from the immunoSEQ multiplex PCR assay. What TCRdb holds here is the immuneACCESS table cut down to in-frame rearrangements. Part of the clones is not present; checked against another copy, under half of the missing clones reflect an unresolved V gene, and the others are unexplained. This sample has tens of thousands of clones in its table, and approximately 72% of those were observed once. 5.5% to 8% of the sample lies in the top ten. Sample: blood. The origin of the receptors is a person aged 50-59 years with breast cancer.

The gene calls are TRBV10-3 and TRBJ1-1; TRBD1 matches at 9 bases. The V segment lost 4 bases and the J segment 4 bases; nucleotides outside the gene matches: 4. The CDR3 loop spans 14 amino acids. The germline V gene encodes CDR1 ENHRY and CDR2 SYGVKD. The CDR3 loop reads CAISGGTGPTEAFF. CDR3 nucleotide sequence: TGTGCCATCAGTGGGGGGACAGGGCCCACTGAAGCTTTCTTT.

The chain joins TRBV5-4 to TRBJ1-3; D possibly corresponds to TRBD1 (6 bases). V was shortened by 2 bases and J by 0 bases, with 9 bases between the two germline ends. Germline loops: CDR1 SGHNT, CDR2 YYREEE (reference sequence). This CDR3 has 15 residues. The CDR3 DNA sequence: TGTGCCAGCAGCTTTACAGGGAACTCTGGAAACACCATATATTTT. Residues: CASSFTGNSGNTIYF.

The gene calls are TRBV5-1 and TRBJ1-3, with 7 bases identical to TRBD1. The V segment lost 3 bases and the J segment 0 bases; nucleotides outside the gene matches: 3. The CDR3 covers 15 residues. Germline assignment: CDR1 SGHRS and CDR2 YFSETQ. This chain's CDR3 is CASSSTGYSGNTIYF. DNA for the CDR3: TGCGCCAGCAGCTCGACAGGGTACTCTGGAAACACCATATATTTT.

This sequence joins TRBV6-6 and TRBJ2-1; 9 positions match TRBD2. The CDR3 loop spans 16 amino acids. Germline assignment: CDR1 MNHNY and CDR2 SVGAGI (reference sequence). The J segment lost 2 bases and the V segment lost 6 bases, leaving 8 bases of the junction unmatched. The DNA of the CDR3 is TGTGCCAGCAGGTCTAGCGGGAAGGCCACCTACAATGAGCAGTTCTTC. Protein sequence: CASRSSGKATYNEQFF.

The rearrangement joins TRBV11-2 to TRBJ2-7, with 9 bases fitting TRBD2. The CDR3 totals 15 residues. Germline V gene sequence: CDR1 SGHAT, CDR2 FQNNGV. J gave up 9 bases and V 4 bases, and 13 bases lay outside the gene matches. The CDR3 here is CASSSGLAGTTRQYF. CDR3 nucleotides: TGTGCCAGCAGCTCGGGGCTAGCGGGGACTACGAGGCAGTACTTC.

The rearrangement joins TRBV5-5 to TRBJ1-1; D possibly corresponds to TRBD1 (5 bases). Germline CDR1 is SGHKS and CDR2 is YYEKEE (reference sequence). This CDR3 contains 12 residues. V was trimmed by 4 bases and J by 7 bases, leaving 11 bases between them. CDR3 residues: CASSPQGDEAFF. DNA for the CDR3: TGTGCCAGCAGCCCCCAGGGCGATGAAGCTTTCTTT. The entire variable domain, with the rest obtained from reference TRBV5-5 and TRBJ1-1, is as follows: DAGVTQSPTHLIKTRGQQVTLRCSPISGHKSVSWYQQVLGQGPQFIFQYYEKEERGRGNFPDRFSARQFPNYSSELNVNALLLGDSALYLCASSPQGDEAFFGQGTRLTVV.